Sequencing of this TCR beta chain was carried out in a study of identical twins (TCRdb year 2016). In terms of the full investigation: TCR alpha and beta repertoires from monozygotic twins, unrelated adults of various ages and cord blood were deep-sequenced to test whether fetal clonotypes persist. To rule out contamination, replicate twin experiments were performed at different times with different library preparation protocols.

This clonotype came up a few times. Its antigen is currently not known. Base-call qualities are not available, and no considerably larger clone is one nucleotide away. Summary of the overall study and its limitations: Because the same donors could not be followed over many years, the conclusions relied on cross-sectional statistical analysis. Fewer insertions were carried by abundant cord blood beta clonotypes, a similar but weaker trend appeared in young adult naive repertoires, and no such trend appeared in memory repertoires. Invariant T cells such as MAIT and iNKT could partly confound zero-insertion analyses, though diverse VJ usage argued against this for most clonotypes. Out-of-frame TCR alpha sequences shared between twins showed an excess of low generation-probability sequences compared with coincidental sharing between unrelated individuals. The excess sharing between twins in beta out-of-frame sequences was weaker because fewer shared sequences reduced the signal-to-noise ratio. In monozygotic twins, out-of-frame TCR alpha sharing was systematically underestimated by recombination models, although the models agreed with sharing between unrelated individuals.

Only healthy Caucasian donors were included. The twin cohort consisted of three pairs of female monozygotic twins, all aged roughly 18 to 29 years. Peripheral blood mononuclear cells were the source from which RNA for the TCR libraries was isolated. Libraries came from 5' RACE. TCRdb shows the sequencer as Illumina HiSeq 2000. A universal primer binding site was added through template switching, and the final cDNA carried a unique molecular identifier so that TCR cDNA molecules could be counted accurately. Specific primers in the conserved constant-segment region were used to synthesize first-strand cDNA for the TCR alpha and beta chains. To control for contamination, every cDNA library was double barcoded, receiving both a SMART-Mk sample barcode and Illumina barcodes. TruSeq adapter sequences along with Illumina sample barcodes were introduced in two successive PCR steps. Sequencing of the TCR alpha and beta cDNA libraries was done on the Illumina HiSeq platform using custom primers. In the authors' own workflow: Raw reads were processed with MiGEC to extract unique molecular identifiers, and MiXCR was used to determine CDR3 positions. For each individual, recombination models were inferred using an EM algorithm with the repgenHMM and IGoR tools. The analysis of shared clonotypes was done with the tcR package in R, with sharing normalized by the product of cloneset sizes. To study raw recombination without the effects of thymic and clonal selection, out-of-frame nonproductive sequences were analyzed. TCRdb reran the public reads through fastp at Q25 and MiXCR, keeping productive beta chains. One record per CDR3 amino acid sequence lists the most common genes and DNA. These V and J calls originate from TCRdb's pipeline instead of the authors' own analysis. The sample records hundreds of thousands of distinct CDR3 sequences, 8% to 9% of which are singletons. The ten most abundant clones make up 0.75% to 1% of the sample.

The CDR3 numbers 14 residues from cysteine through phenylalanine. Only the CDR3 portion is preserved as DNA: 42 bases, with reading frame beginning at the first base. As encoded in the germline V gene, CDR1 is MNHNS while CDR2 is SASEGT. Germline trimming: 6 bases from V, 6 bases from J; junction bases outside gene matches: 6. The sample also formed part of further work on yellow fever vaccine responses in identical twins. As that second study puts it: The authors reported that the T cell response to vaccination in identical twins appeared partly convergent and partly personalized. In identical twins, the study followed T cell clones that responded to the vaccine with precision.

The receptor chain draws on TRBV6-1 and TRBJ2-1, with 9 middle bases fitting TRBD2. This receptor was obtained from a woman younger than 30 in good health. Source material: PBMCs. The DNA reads TGTGCCAGCAGGTCTAGCGGGGAGAGCAATGAGCAGTTCTTC. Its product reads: CASRSSGESNEQFF.